What follows describes a single T cell receptor beta chain. The antigen is undetermined. This PCR relied on a set of 60 Vbeta primers and 13 Jbeta primers. Sequencing used immunoSEQ multiplex PCR; TCRdb keeps in-frame clones, though not all of them. The sample has 200,000 to 250,000 clones. The data originate from a study of cytomegalovirus exposure and HLA in healthy donors. Study-level information: Early released data comprised some 91 million unique TCRs from HLA-typed donors.

General observations from the study: Previously analyzed data showed that most TCR beta V segments were productive at a frequency of about 90% or about 30%. When analyzed later, a missense DCLRE1C variant was found to be linked to TCR beta V- and J-gene trimming.

The specimen was PBMCs. The TCR was taken from a woman between 25 and 40 years old in good health and CMV-seropositive.

In DNA form, the CDR3 reads TGTGCCAGCAGCTTAGGGGCATTGGGCACTGAAGCTTTCTTT. Protein product: CASSLGALGTEAFF. The chain links TRBV7-6 to TRBJ1-1; no clear D. Germline V gene data show CDR1 as SGHVS and CDR2 as FNYEAQ. The germline V and J ends were trimmed by 1 base and 4 bases, with 10 bases remaining between them. There are 14 residues in the CDR3.